The entry below describes one T cell receptor (beta chain). The antigen is unknown. This sample is part of a study of cytomegalovirus exposure and HLA in healthy donors. General observations from the study: In a later analysis, parvovirus B19, influenza, CMV and Epstein-Barr virus appeared linked to several top co-occurrence clusters.

Primers: 60 Vbeta forward and 13 Jbeta reverse. Only in-frame clones appear in the TCRdb table, and some are missing; sequencing was by immunoSEQ multiplex PCR. The sample has 90,000 to 120,000 clones, about 74% seen once. CDR3 length: 20 residues. Germline loops: CDR1 LGHNA, CDR2 YNFKEQ. J gave up 1 base and V 0 bases, and 15 bases lay outside the gene matches. Material: PBMCs. The gene calls are TRBV4-2 and TRBJ1-3; 7 bases line up with TRBD1. The TCR originated in a female donor in good health and CMV-seropositive. This chain's CDR3 is CASSQDRGTASWRSGNTIYF. For the CDR3, the DNA is TGTGCCAGCAGCCAAGATCGGGGGACAGCCTCCTGGCGGTCTGGAAACACCATATATTTT.